The T cell receptor (beta chain) under discussion was sequenced for a study of blood T cell repertoires in COVID-19 (dated by TCRdb to 2020 to 2022). Turning to the overall study: Samples covering the acute and convalescent phases of COVID-19 were provided by collaborators in the United States, Italy and Spain. Subjects who had been exposed to COVID-19, were actively infected with it, or had recovered from it provided the deeply sampled blood TCRbeta repertoires that made up the dataset. HLA class I and class II types, where available, came from metadata supplied by the sample provider rather than from assay-based typing. A de-identified subject ID, COVID-19 status, age in years and sex were almost always included in the sample metadata. The samples were drawn from the first 160 participants of the ongoing ImmuneRACE study and from 950 to 1,500 subjects provided by 6 global collaborators. The prospective study material was composed of cDNA or gDNA derived from T cells, B-cell-depleted T cells, or PBMCs. The repertoires were released in a freely available public database meant as a resource for research on the immune response to SARS-CoV-2.

The CDR3 goes from the cysteine to the phenylalanine over 15 residues. Of the read, only the CDR3 DNA is kept; its 45 bases are in frame from base 1. V has 4 bases trimmed and J has 1 base trimmed; junction bases matching no gene number 5. CDR1 SGHDT and CDR2 YYEEEE are derived from the germline V gene. Results the study describes overall, beyond this receptor: The amount of clinical and demographic metadata varied by source and participant and was provided uncurated.

TCRbeta CDR3 regions were amplified from genomic DNA using the immunoSEQ Assay, a bias-controlled multiplex PCR. For the original study's pipeline: Within the assay, amplification of reference gene primers was used to estimate how many nucleated cells each sample contained. To quantify the absolute abundance of each unique TCRbeta CDR3 rearrangement, sequence reads were collapsed and filtered. For each sample, productive Simpson clonality was calculated by taking the square root of Simpson's diversity index across productive rearrangements. Held by TCRdb, this immuneACCESS table contains in-frame sequences only and omits some clones. Under half of the omission traces to an unresolved V gene where checked; the cause of the rest is unknown. V, J and clone size were drawn from that table, and D and trimming were deduced from the DNA. The sample data list about 180,000 clones, and about 81% of these were observed just once. Jointly, the top ten make up over 7.5% of the sample.

The collaborating institutions used their own protocols to collect whole blood in K2EDTA tubes. For TCRbeta analysis, collaborators shipped samples in one of three forms: frozen whole blood, isolated PBMCs, or DNA extracted from either of those sample types. On this clone itself: No antigen is known for it. No per-base quality is available; no much larger clone lies one base away.

The sequenced material came from peripheral blood. The TCR originated in a woman between 65 and 79 years old with acute or convalescent COVID-19. The chain joins TRBV5-6 to TRBJ1-3, with 7 junctional bases fitting TRBD1. The CDR3 amino acid sequence is: CASSLKQGSGNTIYF. Here is the DNA: TGTGCCAGCAGCCTCAAACAGGGGTCTGGAAACACCATATATTTT. The full variable domain, with segments outside the CDR3 supplied by the reference TRBV5-6 and TRBJ1-3 proteins, appears as DAGVTQSPTHLIKTRGQQVTLRCSPKSGHDTVSWYQQALGQGPQFIFQYYEEEERQRGNFPDRFSGHQFPNYSSELNVNALLLGDSALYLCASSLKQGSGNTIYFGEGSWLTVV.